This T cell receptor (beta chain) was recovered during a study of shared clonotypes between healthy human individuals. Findings of the study overall: Memory subsets generally showed lower estimated richness than naive subsets. Generation of non-shared clonotypes was less probable than generation of clonotypes shared by all four donors.

This CDR3 comprises 15 residues. Germline V gene lookup returns CDR1 SGDLS and CDR2 YYNGEE. The V and J ends lost 4 bases and 8 bases respectively, with 21 bases between them. At a deep level, the assay was run. Libraries were prepared by immunoSEQ multiplex PCR; TCRdb keeps only in-frame clonotypes and omits some of them. This table has about 1 million clones, around four fifths appearing once. Healthy and HIV-negative, the adult donors had no recent acute infections or vaccinations. The sample holds a few counts of this clone. What it binds is not known. This receptor was taken from a man younger than 35 in good health. What was sequenced was memory CD4+ T cells sorted from blood. Indicated subset: CD45RA-negative fraction. The rearrangement uses TRBV9 and TRBJ1-2; no reliable D call. The CDR3 loop reads CASSPVERRSWGYTF. The DNA of the CDR3 is TGTGCCAGCAGCCCTGTGGAGCGGCGGTCGTGGGGCTACACCTTC.